Detailed here is one TCR beta chain. Clones were sequenced by immunoSEQ multiplex PCR, and TCRdb holds only the in-frame ones, with some missing. The sample contains 300,000 to 500,000 clones, more than 75% of which appear only once. The study drew participants aged about 18 to 90 years from some 25 US areas. Assignments of participants to cohorts depended upon their own reported clinical history. Germline V CDR1 and CDR2: SGHTA, FQGNSA. V trimming: 4 bases; J trimming: 0 bases; junction bases outside the gene matches: 6. This CDR3 comprises 16 residues. The data stem from a study of blood T cell repertoires in COVID-19. Study summary: The samples span acute and convalescent COVID-19 from the United States, Italy and Spain. Sample material is recorded as cDNA or gDNA derived from T cells, B-cell-depleted T cells, or PBMCs.

Sample: PBMCs or T cells enriched from blood (not recorded which). The chain is built from TRBV7-2 and TRBJ1-5, with 7 bases fitting TRBD1. This clonotype was obtained from a woman younger than 45 with acute COVID-19. The CDR3 bases are TGTGCCAGCAGCTCCGGGGGACAGCTTAGCAATCAGCCCCAGCATTTT. This translates into CASSSGGQLSNQPQHF.